This T cell receptor beta chain is drawn from a study of OX40 agonist ivuxolimab in advanced cancers. Overall study context: Two patients with cutaneous melanoma and one with hepatocellular carcinoma, three in total, showed partial responses.

Data came from immunoSEQ multiplex PCR; TCRdb stores just in-frame clones and leaves some out. The table lists 68,000 or so clones, around 82% of them singletons. The study's findings and limits: Mean expanded clone counts were higher in CD8+ than CD4+ T cells.

Systemic immunosuppression or a history of autoimmune disease excluded patients. Blood got drawn at baseline, again on cycle 4 day 1, and then on cycle 7 day 1. On this clone: The antigen is undetermined.

This CDR3 has 13 amino acids. CDR1 is SGHRS, CDR2 YFSETQ, per germline. The chain carries TRBV5-1 and TRBJ2-5; D call uncertain. The end of the DNA is better explained by TRBJ2-7, so the J call may be wrong. The TCR was taken from an adult with an advanced solid tumor such as melanoma, head and neck, liver or kidney cancer. Here the sequenced sample was CD4+ or CD8+ T cells sorted from blood, taken in a trial of the OX40 agonist ivuxolimab. The CDR3 DNA is TGCGCCAGCAGCTTCGGATCTCCGAGCGAGCAGTACTTC. Residues: CASSFGSPSEQYF.